The 12 T cell receptor beta chains listed next were all sequenced from one sample in a study of blood T cell repertoires in COVID-19 (dated by TCRdb to the early 2020s). The library was produced with the immunoSEQ multiplex PCR assay. TCRdb carries this immuneACCESS record with in-frame sequences only. Its versions omit some clonotypes, under half of them owing to an unresolved V gene in the studies checked, with the rest unexplained. This sample comprises approximately 280,000 clones, around nine tenths of them detected only once. Roughly 7.3% of the sample goes to the ten largest clones. Sequencing input: peripheral blood. These receptors were collected from a woman aged 25 to 45 with COVID-19, enrolled during active disease.

The chain links TRBV29-1 to TRBJ2-3, with 9 bases that match TRBD1. CDR1 and CDR2 (germline): SQVTM, ANQGSEA. The V and J ends lost 6 bases and 4 bases, in that order; junction bases with no gene match: 2. This CDR3 spans 12 amino acids. CDR3 coding DNA: TGCAGCGTCGACAGGGGGGCAGATACGCAGTATTTT. Amino acid sequence: CSVDRGADTQYF.

V gene TRBV28 combines with J gene TRBJ2-7; 8 nucleotides line up with TRBD1. J was trimmed by 3 bases and V by 5 bases; bases with no gene match: 9. Germline V gene sequence: CDR1 MDHEN, CDR2 SYDVKM. The CDR3 is 15 amino acids. This CDR3 reads CASSLTHGQGYEQYF. The CDR3 DNA sequence: TGTGCCAGCAGTCTAACCCACGGACAGGGCTACGAGCAGTACTTC.

V is TRBV12-3 or TRBV12-4 and J is TRBJ1-4; D remains unclear. V lost 1 base to trimming and J lost 7 bases, with 4 bases between them. The CDR3 runs 12 residues. The CDR3 sequence: CASSLGSEKLFF. CDR3 bases: TGTGCCAGCAGTTTAGGCAGTGAAAAACTGTTTTTT.

This chain links TRBV30 with TRBJ2-5; 9 bases are a match to TRBD1. Germline V gene data show CDR1 as GTSNPN and CDR2 as SVGIG (reference sequence). The CDR3 is 12 residues long. V was pared by 7 bases and J by 5 bases, with 5 bases of the junction left unmatched. The CDR3 DNA reads TGTGCCTCCCGACAGGGGGGGGAGACCCAGTACTTC. It specifies CASRQGGETQYF.

This clone occurred a few times. The chain's CDR3 is CASSQEGRQGTANYGYTF. In nucleotides, the CDR3 is TGCGCCAGCAGCCAAGAGGGGAGACAGGGGACAGCTAACTATGGCTACACCTTC. V is TRBV4-3 and J is TRBJ1-2, with 8 positions matching TRBD1. Germline CDR1 and CDR2: LGHNA and YSLEER. CDR3 length equals 18 residues. J was trimmed by 0 bases and V by 0 bases; bases with no gene match: 9.

The rearrangement uses TRBV28 and TRBJ2-2, with D perhaps matching TRBD2 (6 bases). This CDR3 is built from 16 residues. V lost 2 bases, J lost 5 bases, and 15 bases lay in between. Germline V gene data show CDR1 as MDHEN and CDR2 as SYDVKM. CDR3 nucleotide sequence: TGTGCCAGCAGTTTAAATGCGGGATGGGGAACCGGGGAGCTGTTTTTT. Its protein product is CASSLNAGWGTGELFF.

This chain connects TRBV18 to TRBJ2-3; 11 positions match TRBD2. Per germline, CDR1 KGHSH and CDR2 LQKENI. The CDR3 is 16 amino acids. The J segment lost 5 bases and the V segment lost 1 base, leaving 5 bases of the junction unmatched. The CDR3 is CASSPLAGGPRDTQYF. In DNA, the CDR3 is TGTGCCAGCTCACCACTAGCGGGAGGGCCCAGAGATACGCAGTATTTT.

The chain carries TRBV4-2 and TRBJ2-3, with 11 bases identical to TRBD2. Germline assignment: CDR1 LGHNA and CDR2 YNFKEQ. This CDR3 has 16 amino acids. V shed 1 base, J shed 2 bases, and the junction held 2 bases outside the gene matches. The CDR3 DNA is TGTGCCAGCAGCCAAGGACTAGCGGGGAACACAGATACGCAGTATTTT. Encoded protein: CASSQGLAGNTDTQYF.

The J gene is TRBJ2-3, the V gene TRBV29-1, with a weak D call TRBD1 (6 bases). Germline V gene data show CDR1 as SQVTM and CDR2 as ANQGSEA. V dropped 1 base and J dropped 3 bases, with 11 bases sitting between them. There are 14 residues in the CDR3. The DNA of the CDR3 is TGCAGCGTTGAAGGGTGGGGGCAGACAGATACGCAGTATTTT. It encodes CSVEGWGQTDTQYF.

This clone came up a few times. Other DNA sequences from this sample encode an identical CDR3 as well. The rearrangement joins TRBV19 to TRBJ1-5; D is unresolved. This CDR3 is 13 amino acids long. V lost 2 bases and J lost 2, with 4 bases in between. Per the germline V gene, CDR1 is LNHDA and CDR2 is SQIVND (reference sequence). The DNA of the CDR3 is TGTGCCAGTAGTATATCTGGCAATCAGCCCCAGCATTTT. It codes for CASSISGNQPQHF.

The CDR3 coding sequence is TGCGCCAGCAGCCCCTACGGGGCAGCGGGGGCCGGGGAGCTGTTTTTT. It codes for CASSPYGAAGAGELFF. The chain joins TRBV5-1 to TRBJ2-2; TRBD2 agrees at 8 bases. This CDR3 has 16 amino acids. The germline CDR1 and CDR2 sequences are SGHRS and YFSETQ. The J segment lost 6 bases and the V segment lost 4 bases, leaving 11 bases of the junction unmatched.

The chain recombines TRBV2 with TRBJ2-2; weak D call: TRBD2 (6 bases). V dropped 6 bases and J dropped 0 bases, with 17 bases sitting between them. Germline lookup yields CDR1 SNHLY and CDR2 FYNNEI. This CDR3 has 17 amino acids. CDR3: CASSPNPGGPNTGELFF. CDR3 coding DNA: TGTGCCAGCAGCCCAAACCCCGGAGGGCCGAACACCGGGGAGCTGTTTTTT.